Presented here are 7 T cell receptor beta chains from one specimen sequenced in a study of T-cell reconstitution after alpha-beta-depleted transplantation in children. The TCRbeta library was prepared with unique molecular identifiers. A single record per CDR3 protein comes from TCRdb applying MiXCR to the PCR reads. This sample has 230,000 or so distinct CDR3 sequences, with approximately 12% found just once. This specimen consisted of PBMCs from the stem cell graft donor, obtained from the stem cell graft. The receptors here all came from a human donor who donated a stem cell graft to a child with acute lymphoblastic leukemia.

This clonotype has at least ten counts. The V gene is TRBV10-3, the J gene TRBJ2-5, with D maybe TRBD2 (6 bases). Trimming pared 2 bases from V and 2 bases from J, leaving 9 bases between. Germline V gives CDR1 ENHRY, CDR2 SYGVKD. This CDR3 is 14 amino acids long. CDR3 protein: CAISERREQETQYF. The CDR3 nucleotides read TGTGCCATCAGTGAGCGGAGGGAACAAGAGACCCAGTACTTC.

This clonotype was observed many times. The chain employs TRBV4-2 and TRBJ1-4; 8 positions match TRBD1. Germline V CDR1 and CDR2: LGHNA, YNFKEQ. V was clipped by 3 bases and J by 8 bases; unmatched bases: 5. CDR3 length: 14 amino acids. The CDR3 reads CASSHQGAGEKLFF. CDR3 coding DNA: TGTGCCAGCAGCCACCAGGGGGCCGGGGAAAAACTGTTTTTT.

This clonotype was counted between two and nine times. The rearrangement uses TRBV30 and TRBJ1-3; no definite D call. Trimming pared 4 bases from V and 2 bases from J, leaving 6 bases between. The CDR3 contains 12 residues. CDR1 and CDR2 from the germline V gene are GTSNPN and SVGIG (reference sequence). DNA of the CDR3: TGTGCCTGGAAAAGGGCTGGAAACACCATATATTTT. As protein: CAWKRAGNTIYF.

This clonotype was seen many times. The rearrangement joins TRBV12-3 or TRBV12-4 to TRBJ1-2; 10 positions match TRBD1. The CDR3 length is 14 residues. The V gene end was trimmed by 3 bases and the J gene end by 8 bases; junction bases not matched to a gene: 6. CDR3 sequence: CASSFRDRGGGYTF. Written as DNA, the CDR3 is TGTGCCAGCAGTTTTAGGGACAGGGGTGGGGGCTACACCTTC.

The V and J genes are TRBV18 and TRBJ1-1; possibly TRBD1 for D (5 bases). V was clipped by 2 bases and J by 4 bases, with 17 bases between them. Germline CDR1 reads KGHSH; CDR2 reads LQKENI. The CDR3 contains 16 residues. This chain's CDR3 is CASSPSNGGGSTEAFF. The CDR3 DNA sequence: TGTGCCAGCTCACCAAGCAATGGGGGAGGGAGCACTGAAGCTTTCTTT.

This clonotype showed up many times. The chain links TRBV12-3 or TRBV12-4 to TRBJ2-2; 12 bases match TRBD2. The CDR3 is 17 residues long. The trim removed 3 bases at V and 5 bases at J, leaving 7 bases unmatched. This chain's CDR3 is CASSFRLAGVSTGELFF. For the CDR3, the DNA is TGTGCCAGCAGTTTTCGACTAGCGGGAGTTAGTACCGGGGAGCTGTTTTTT.

This clonotype came up many times. V gene TRBV20-1 combines with J gene TRBJ2-3; TRBD2 might be the D (6 bases). Germline values: CDR1 DFQATT, CDR2 SNEGSKA (reference sequence). Trimming removed 5 bases from V and 0 bases from J, with 15 bases in between. CDR3 length: 15 residues. The chain's CDR3 is CSASGWGESTDTQYF. CDR3 in DNA: TGCAGTGCTTCCGGGTGGGGGGAGAGCACAGATACGCAGTATTTT.